The present TCR beta chain was sequenced within a study of shared clonotypes between healthy human individuals. This clone was seen once. Additional DNA sequences in this sample encode the identical CDR3. Negatively enriched CD4+ T cells were divided by CD45RA into naive and memory. Assay runs were performed at deep level. Over several immunoSEQ plates, each subset's genomic DNA was distributed in even portions. Method: immunoSEQ multiplex PCR; TCRdb's copy keeps in-frame clones and lacks some. The sample shows about 2.3 million clones, roughly 92% of them seen only once. Looked up from germline, CDR1 is KGHSH and CDR2 is LQKENI. The V end was cut by 4 bases, the J end by 1 base, with 6 bases between. CDR3 length: 13 amino acids.

The chain has TRBV18 and TRBJ2-3, with D perhaps matching TRBD2 (6 bases). The specimen was naive CD4+ T cells from PBMCs. The sample's subset: CD45RA+ positively selected. This clonotype originated in a man aged 18 to 30 in good health. Some clones in this sample may be carry-over from other donors' samples. DNA for the CDR3: TGTGCCAGCTCACTAGCGGGCACAGATACGCAGTATTTT. It codes for CASSLAGTDTQYF.